This T cell receptor (beta chain) was identified during a study of blood T cell repertoires in COVID-19. Clones were sequenced by immunoSEQ multiplex PCR, and TCRdb holds only the in-frame ones, with some missing. This sample has around 170,000 clones, with approximately 90% found just once. The CDR3 spans 15 residues. Germline V gene data show CDR1 as LGHNA and CDR2 as YSLEER. Trimming took off 2 bases at V and 2 bases at J, with 10 bases between the two ends. The source is a man aged 50 to 60 with acute or convalescent COVID-19. Sequenced input: peripheral blood. The chain couples TRBV4-3 to TRBJ1-5; unclear D gene. The CDR3 loop reads CASSQKLKGNQPQHF. Written as DNA, the CDR3 is TGCGCCAGCAGCCAAAAACTAAAGGGCAATCAGCCCCAGCATTTT.